This TCR beta chain was found in a study of PD-L1 blockade in urothelial cancer. Only in-frame clones appear in the TCRdb table, and some are missing; sequencing was by immunoSEQ multiplex PCR. This table has around 100,000 clones, over 75% appearing once. Trimming pared 0 bases from V and 4 bases from J, leaving 14 bases between. CDR3 length equals 15 residues. The V gene's germline CDR1 is SGHDT and CDR2 YYEEEE. Sequenced here: PBMCs, sampled around atezolizumab (anti-PD-L1) treatment. The sequence derives from a man in his forties or fifties with urothelial cancer. The chain uses TRBV5-6 and TRBJ2-7; tentative D call: TRBD2 (5 bases). CDR3 residues: CASSLGSLRVYEQYF. Written as DNA, the CDR3 is TGTGCCAGCAGCTTGGGGTCGCTGAGGGTGTACGAGCAGTACTTC.